This TCR beta chain was captured in a study of T cells in Graves' hyperthyroidism and ophthalmopathy. TCR beta CDR3 sequences were amplified from RNA transcripts. A first-round RT-PCR of the TCR CDR3 used the HTBI primer set. In TCRdb, the multiplex PCR reads were re-called with MiXCR into one record per CDR3 protein. The sample shows about 59,000 distinct CDR3 sequences, approximately 50% of them seen only once. In the ophthalmopathy cohort, Clinical Activity Score was at least 3, NOSPECS grade at least 4, and duration under 3 months. Thyroid ultrasound and orbital computed tomography, with clinical symptoms and serum thyroxine and TRAb, informed diagnoses. The TCR comes from a woman aged 55-69 years with Graves' ophthalmopathy. Sequencing used blood.

For the CDR3, the DNA is TGTGCCAGCAGTACCGGGACAGGGGGTCCGCAGTGTAACAATGAGCAGTTCTTC. Amino acids: CASSTGTGGPQCNNEQFF. V gene TRBV3-1 combines with J gene TRBJ2-1; TRBD1 aligns across 11 bases. The CDR3 length is 18 residues. V lost 6 bases and J lost 5; bases outside the gene matches: 15. Germline V gene lookup returns CDR1 LGHDT and CDR2 YNNKEL (reference sequence).